This entry concerns a single TCR beta chain. Cohorts were assigned according to the clinical history that participants reported. What the recovered Cohort 3 donors had was two negative PCRs, clearance, or symptom resolution. The data derive from a study of blood T cell repertoires in COVID-19. Study information: Samples representing acute and convalescent COVID-19 were sourced from the United States, Italy and Spain.

Measured with immunoSEQ multiplex PCR; TCRdb has only the in-frame clones, and not every one. Here the sample spans around 390,000 clones, approximately 90% being singletons. This CDR3 has 16 amino acids. V dropped 0 bases and J dropped 9; count of bases not matched to a gene: 10. Per the germline V gene, CDR1 is SGHRS and CDR2 is YFSETQ. The sample comprised PBMCs or T cells enriched from blood (not recorded which). This sequence originates from a woman between 45 and 60 years old who had recovered from COVID-19. The chain is built from TRBV5-1 and TRBJ2-1; 9 bases are a match to TRBD2. The CDR3 coding sequence is TGCGCCAGCAGCTTGGGGGGACTAGCCCTCCCCGGTGAGCAGTTCTTC. Translated: CASSLGGLALPGEQFF. Together with reference TRBV5-1 and TRBJ2-1, the CDR3 gives the full variable domain: KAGVTQTPRYLIKTRGQQVTLSCSPISGHRSVSWYQQTPGQGLQFLFEYFSETQRNKGNFPGRFSGRQFSNSRSEMNVSTLELGDSALYLCASSLGGLALPGEQFFGPGTRLTVL.